These T cell receptor beta chains were read from a single sample in a study of shared clonotypes between healthy human individuals. Some clones are missing from TCRdb's copy, which holds only in-frame ones; the method was immunoSEQ multiplex PCR. The profile covers some 2.1 million clones, with 93% appearing a single time and about 1.7% taken by the ten largest. Sequenced: naive CD8+ T cells from PBMCs. Source of these receptors: a man between 18 and 35 years old in good health. Some clones in this sample may be carry-over from other donors' samples. Each CDR3 is given with its conserved first and last residue. Fields, in order: CDR3 protein, CDR3 DNA, V gene, J gene, D gene, clone size. A D gene is named only where the DNA matches it firmly. The listing skips clone size in some rows; elsewhere it reads once, few, many or a size class.

CDR3: CASSQPLHNEQFF
DNA: TGCGCCAGCAGCCAACCACTTCACAATGAGCAGTTCTTC
V: TRBV5-1
J: TRBJ2-1
D: -
size: -

CDR3: CASSEFRTENEQFF
DNA: TGTGCCAGCAGTGAATTTAGGACCGAGAATGAGCAGTTCTTC
V: TRBV25-1
J: TRBJ2-1
D: -
size: -

CDR3: CSVCGQENSYEQYF
DNA: TGCAGCGTTTGCGGACAGGAGAACTCCTACGAGCAGTACTTC
V: TRBV29-1
J: TRBJ2-7
D: TRBD1
size: -

CDR3: CASSRGTNNEQFF
DNA: TGTGCCAGCTCTAGAGGCACTAACAATGAGCAGTTCTTC
V: TRBV11-2
J: TRBJ2-1
D: -
size: once

CDR3: CASSLDRVLATNYGYTF
DNA: TGTGCCAGCAGCTTGGACAGGGTTCTAGCAACTAACTATGGCTACACCTTC
V: TRBV5-8
J: TRBJ1-2
D: -
size: once

CDR3: CASSWPGTQYF
DNA: TGTGCCAGCAGTTGGCCGGGAACCCAGTACTTC
V: TRBV28
J: TRBJ2-5
D: -
size: -

CDR3: CASSSRAYEQYF
DNA: TGTGCCAGCAGTTCTAGAGCCTACGAGCAGTACTTC
V: TRBV27
J: TRBJ2-7
D: -
size: -

CDR3: CASSLPGGPFTEAFF
DNA: TGTGCCAGCAGTCTACCAGGGGGGCCGTTCACTGAAGCTTTCTTT
V: TRBV28
J: TRBJ1-1
D: TRBD1
size: -

CDR3: CAIGLRGDNEQFF
DNA: TGTGCCATCGGATTAAGGGGGGACAATGAGCAGTTCTTC
V: TRBV10-3
J: TRBJ2-1
D: -
size: -

CDR3: CASSGTANYGYTF
DNA: TGTGCCTCTTCGGGGACTGCCAACTATGGCTACACCTTC
V: TRBV2
J: TRBJ1-2
D: -
size: -

CDR3: CSASSGRDWGEQFF
DNA: TGCAGCGCTTCTAGCGGGAGGGATTGGGGTGAGCAGTTCTTC
V: TRBV29-1
J: TRBJ2-1
D: TRBD2
size: -

CDR3: CASSLAPGTGEQYF
DNA: TGTGCCAGCAGCTTAGCGCCAGGGACGGGCGAGCAGTACTTC
V: TRBV7-9
J: TRBJ2-7
D: -
size: -

CDR3: CASSIVPGGVNEQFF
DNA: TGTGCCAGTAGTATAGTACCGGGAGGGGTTAATGAGCAGTTCTTC
V: TRBV19
J: TRBJ2-1
D: TRBD2
size: once

CDR3: CASSLGWTLGSYNEQFF
DNA: TGCGCCAGCAGCTTGGGATGGACACTCGGCTCCTACAATGAGCAGTTCTTC
V: TRBV5-1
J: TRBJ2-1
D: -
size: -